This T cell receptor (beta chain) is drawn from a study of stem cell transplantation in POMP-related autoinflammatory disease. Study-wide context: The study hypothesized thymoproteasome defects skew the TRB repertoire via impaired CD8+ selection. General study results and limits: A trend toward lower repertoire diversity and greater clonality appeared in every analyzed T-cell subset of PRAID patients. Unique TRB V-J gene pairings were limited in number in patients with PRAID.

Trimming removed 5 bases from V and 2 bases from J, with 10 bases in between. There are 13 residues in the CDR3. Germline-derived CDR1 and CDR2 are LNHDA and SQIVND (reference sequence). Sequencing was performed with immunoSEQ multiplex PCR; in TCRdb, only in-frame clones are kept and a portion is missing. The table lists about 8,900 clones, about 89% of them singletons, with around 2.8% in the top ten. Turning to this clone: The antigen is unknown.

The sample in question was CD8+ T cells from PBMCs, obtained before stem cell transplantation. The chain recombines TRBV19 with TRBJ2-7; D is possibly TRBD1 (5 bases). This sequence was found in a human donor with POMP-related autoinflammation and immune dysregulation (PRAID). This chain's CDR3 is CASSSDITYEQYF. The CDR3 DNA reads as TGTGCCAGTAGTTCGGACATTACCTACGAGCAGTACTTC.